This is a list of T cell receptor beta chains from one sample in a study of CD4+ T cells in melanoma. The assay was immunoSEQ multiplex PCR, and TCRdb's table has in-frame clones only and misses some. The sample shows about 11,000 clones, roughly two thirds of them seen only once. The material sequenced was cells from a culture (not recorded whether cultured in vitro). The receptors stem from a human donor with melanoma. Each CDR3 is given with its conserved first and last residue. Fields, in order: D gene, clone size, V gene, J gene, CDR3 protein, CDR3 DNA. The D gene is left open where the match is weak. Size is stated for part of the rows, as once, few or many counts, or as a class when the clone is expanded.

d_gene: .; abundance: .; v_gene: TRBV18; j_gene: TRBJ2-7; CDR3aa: CASSLQGGPTEQYF; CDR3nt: TGTGCCAGCTCACTCCAGGGAGGACCTACCGAGCAGTACTTC
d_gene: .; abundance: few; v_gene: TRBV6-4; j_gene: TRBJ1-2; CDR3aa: CASTRDGYGYTF; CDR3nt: TGTGCCAGCACTCGGGACGGTTATGGCTACACCTTC
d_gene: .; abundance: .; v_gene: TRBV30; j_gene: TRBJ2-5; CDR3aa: CAWEQGLETQYF; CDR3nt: TGTGCCTGGGAACAGGGTTTAGAGACCCAGTACTTC
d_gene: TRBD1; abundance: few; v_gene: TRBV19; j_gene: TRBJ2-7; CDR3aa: CASKVSGQGATYEQYF; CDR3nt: TGTGCCAGTAAGGTTTCGGGACAGGGAGCAACCTACGAGCAGTACTTC
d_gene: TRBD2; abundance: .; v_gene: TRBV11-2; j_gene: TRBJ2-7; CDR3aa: CASSLAGGSSYEQYF; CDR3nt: TGTGCCAGCAGCTTGGCGGGGGGGAGCTCCTACGAGCAGTACTTC
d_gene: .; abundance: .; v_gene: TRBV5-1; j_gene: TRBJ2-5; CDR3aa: CASSLGGAPQETQYF; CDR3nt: TGCGCCAGCAGCCTTGGCGGGGCGCCCCAAGAGACCCAGTACTTC
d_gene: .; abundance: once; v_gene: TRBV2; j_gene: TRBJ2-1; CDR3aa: CASSGPETTERNEQFF; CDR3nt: TGTGCCAGCAGTGGCCCAGAAACCACGGAGAGAAATGAGCAGTTCTTC
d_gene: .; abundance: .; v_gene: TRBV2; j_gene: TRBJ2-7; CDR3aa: CASSVSEGVEQYF; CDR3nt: TGTGCCAGCAGTGTCTCTGAGGGGGTCGAGCAGTACTTC
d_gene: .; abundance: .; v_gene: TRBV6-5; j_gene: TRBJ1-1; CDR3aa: CASKGTFDTEAFF; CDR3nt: TGTGCCAGCAAAGGTACGTTCGACACTGAAGCTTTCTTT
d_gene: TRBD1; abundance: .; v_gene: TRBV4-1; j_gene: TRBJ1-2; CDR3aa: CASSQEGDSIYGYTF; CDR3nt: TGCGCCAGCAGCCAAGAAGGGGACAGCATTTATGGCTACACCTTC
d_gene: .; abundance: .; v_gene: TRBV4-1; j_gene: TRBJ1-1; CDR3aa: CASSQVRGAGAFF; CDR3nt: TGCGCCAGCAGCCAAGTCAGGGGAGCTGGAGCTTTCTTT
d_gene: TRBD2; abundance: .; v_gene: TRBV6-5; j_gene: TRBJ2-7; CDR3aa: CASGEGITYEQYF; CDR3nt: TGTGCCAGTGGGGAGGGGATTACCTACGAGCAGTACTTC
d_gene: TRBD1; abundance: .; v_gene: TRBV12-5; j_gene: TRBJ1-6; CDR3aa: CASGLVGQGVGPLHF; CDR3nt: TGTGCTAGTGGTTTGGTTGGACAGGGGGTGGGTCCCCTCCACTTT
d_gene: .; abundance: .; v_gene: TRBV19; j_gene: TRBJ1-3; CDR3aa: CASSTASSGNTIYF; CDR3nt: TGTGCCAGTAGTACAGCCTCCTCTGGAAACACCATATATTTT
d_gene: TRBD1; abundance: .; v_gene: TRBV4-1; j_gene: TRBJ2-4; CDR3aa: CASSPNLMTGRLNIQYF; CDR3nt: TGCGCCAGCAGCCCCAACCTGATGACAGGGCGCTTAAACATTCAGTACTTC
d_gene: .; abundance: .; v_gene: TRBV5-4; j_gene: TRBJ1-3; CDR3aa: CASSSRTESSGNTIYF; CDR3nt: TGTGCCAGCAGCAGCAGGACAGAAAGCTCTGGAAACACCATATATTTT
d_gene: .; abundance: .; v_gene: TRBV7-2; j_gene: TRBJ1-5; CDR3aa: CASSLVPGRDQPQHF; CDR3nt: TGTGCCAGCAGCTTAGTCCCTGGCAGAGATCAGCCCCAGCATTTT
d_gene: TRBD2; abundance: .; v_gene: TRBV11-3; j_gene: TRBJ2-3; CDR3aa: CASAAGGWTDTQYF; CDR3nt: TGTGCCAGCGCAGCGGGGGGGTGGACAGATACGCAGTATTTT
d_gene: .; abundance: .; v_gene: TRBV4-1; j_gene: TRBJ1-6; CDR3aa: CASSSGEAYNSPLHF; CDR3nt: TGCGCCAGCAGTTCGGGGGAAGCTTATAATTCACCCCTCCACTTT
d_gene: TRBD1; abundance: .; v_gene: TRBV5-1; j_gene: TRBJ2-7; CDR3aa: CASSFGQGEQYF; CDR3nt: TGCGCCAGCAGCTTCGGACAGGGTGAGCAGTACTTC
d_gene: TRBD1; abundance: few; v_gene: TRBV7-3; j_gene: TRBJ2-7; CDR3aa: CASSVGQGQEQYF; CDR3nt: TGTGCCAGCAGCGTAGGACAGGGTCAAGAGCAGTACTTC
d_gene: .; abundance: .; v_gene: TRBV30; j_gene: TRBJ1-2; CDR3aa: CAWTFAGFYGYTF; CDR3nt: TGTGCCTGGACATTCGCGGGGTTTTATGGCTACACCTTC
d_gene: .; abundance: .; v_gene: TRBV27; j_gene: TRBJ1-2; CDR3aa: CASSRGGVYGYTF; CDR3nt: TGTGCCAGCAGCCGCGGGGGAGTCTATGGCTACACCTTC
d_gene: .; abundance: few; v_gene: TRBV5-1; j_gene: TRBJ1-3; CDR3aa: CASSLGGTRSGNTIYF; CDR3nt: TGCGCCAGCAGCTTGGGGGGGACTAGGTCTGGAAACACCATATATTTT
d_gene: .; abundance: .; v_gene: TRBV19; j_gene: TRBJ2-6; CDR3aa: CASSKTGRRSGANVLTF; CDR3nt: TGTGCCAGTAGTAAGACAGGCCGCCGCTCTGGGGCCAACGTCCTGACTTTC
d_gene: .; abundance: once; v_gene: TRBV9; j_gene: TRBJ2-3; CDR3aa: CASSVVGAGRDTQYF; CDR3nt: TGTGCCAGCAGCGTAGTGGGGGCCGGTAGGGATACGCAGTATTTT
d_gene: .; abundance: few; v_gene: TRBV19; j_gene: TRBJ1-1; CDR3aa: CASSMPQGRAEAFF; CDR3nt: TGTGCCAGTAGTATGCCACAGGGTAGGGCTGAAGCTTTCTTT
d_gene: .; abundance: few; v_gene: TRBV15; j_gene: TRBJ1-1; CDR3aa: CATSRSDPGGTEAFF; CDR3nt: TGTGCCACCAGCAGATCCGATCCTGGAGGAACTGAAGCTTTCTTT
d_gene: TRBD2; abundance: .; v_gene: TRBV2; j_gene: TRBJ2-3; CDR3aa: CASSPGTSVTDTQYF; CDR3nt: TGTGCCAGCTCTCCCGGGACTAGCGTCACAGATACGCAGTATTTT
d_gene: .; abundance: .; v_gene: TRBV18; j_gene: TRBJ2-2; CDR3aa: CASSPRELTGELFF; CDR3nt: TGTGCCAGCTCACCACGAGAGCTAACCGGGGAGCTGTTTTTT
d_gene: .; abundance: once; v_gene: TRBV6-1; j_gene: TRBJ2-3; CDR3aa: CASRGNTDTQYF; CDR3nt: TGTGCCAGCAGGGGGAACACAGATACGCAGTATTTT
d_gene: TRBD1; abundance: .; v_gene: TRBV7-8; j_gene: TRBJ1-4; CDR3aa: CASSRAGTGGKLFF; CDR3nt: TGTGCCAGCAGCCGAGCCGGGACAGGGGGAAAACTGTTTTTT
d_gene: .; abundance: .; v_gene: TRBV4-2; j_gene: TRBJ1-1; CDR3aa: CASSLRGSTEAFF; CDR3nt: TGTGCCAGCAGCTTAAGGGGGTCCACTGAAGCTTTCTTT
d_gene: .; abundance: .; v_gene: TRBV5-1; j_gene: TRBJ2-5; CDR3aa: CASSLALSQETQYF; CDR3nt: TGCGCCAGCAGCTTGGCCCTTTCACAAGAGACCCAGTACTTC
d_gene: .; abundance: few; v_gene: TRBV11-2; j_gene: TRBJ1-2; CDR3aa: CASSLGGLGYTF; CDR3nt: TGTGCCAGCAGCTTAGGGGGGCTGGGCTACACCTTC
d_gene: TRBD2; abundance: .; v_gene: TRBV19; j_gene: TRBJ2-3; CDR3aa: CASMASGGSTDTQYF; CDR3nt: TGTGCCAGTATGGCTAGCGGGGGGAGCACAGATACGCAGTATTTT
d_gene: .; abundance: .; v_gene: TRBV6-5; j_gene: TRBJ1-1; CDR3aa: CASSDDRRNTEAFF; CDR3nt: TGTGCCAGCAGTGACGACAGGCGGAACACTGAAGCTTTCTTT
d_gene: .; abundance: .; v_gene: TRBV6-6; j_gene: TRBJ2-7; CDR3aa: CAIKRGAEQYF; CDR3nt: TGTGCCATCAAACGGGGGGCCGAGCAGTACTTC
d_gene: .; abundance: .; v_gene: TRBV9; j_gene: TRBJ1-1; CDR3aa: CASSVGNGVTEAFF; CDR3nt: TGTGCCAGCAGCGTAGGGAATGGAGTCACTGAAGCTTTCTTT
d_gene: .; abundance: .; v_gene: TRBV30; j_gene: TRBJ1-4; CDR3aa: CAWGGKATNEKLFF; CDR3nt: TGTGCCTGGGGGGGAAAAGCAACTAATGAAAAACTGTTTTTT
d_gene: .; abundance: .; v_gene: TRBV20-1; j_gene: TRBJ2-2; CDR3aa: CSAGTPGELFF; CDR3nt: TGCAGTGCGGGAACCCCCGGGGAGCTGTTTTTT
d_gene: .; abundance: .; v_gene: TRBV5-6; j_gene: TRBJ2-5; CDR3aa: CASSFLRGETQYF; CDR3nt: TGTGCCAGCAGCTTTCTAAGAGGGGAGACCCAGTACTTC
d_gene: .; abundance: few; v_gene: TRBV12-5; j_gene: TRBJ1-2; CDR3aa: CASGLVRPILNYGYTF; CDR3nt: TGTGCTAGTGGTTTGGTAAGGCCCATTCTCAACTATGGCTACACCTTC
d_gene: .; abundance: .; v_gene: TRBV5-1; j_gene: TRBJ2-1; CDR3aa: CASSWLDYNEQFF; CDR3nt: TGCGCCAGCAGCTGGCTAGACTACAATGAGCAGTTCTTC
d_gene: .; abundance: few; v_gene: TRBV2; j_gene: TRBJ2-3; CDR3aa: CASSPTVTDTQYF; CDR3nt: TGTGCCAGCAGCCCGACAGTAACAGATACGCAGTATTTT
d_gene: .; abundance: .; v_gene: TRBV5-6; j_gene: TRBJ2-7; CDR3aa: CASSFERSSYEQYF; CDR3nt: TGTGCCAGCAGCTTCGAGAGAAGCTCCTACGAGCAGTACTTC
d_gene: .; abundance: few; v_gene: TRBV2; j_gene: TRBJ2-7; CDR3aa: CASSSAGTAGPYEQYF; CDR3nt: TGTGCCAGCAGTAGCGCCGGGACAGCGGGGCCCTACGAGCAGTACTTC